Following are 26 T cell receptor beta chains from one sample sequenced in a study of blood T cell repertoires in COVID-19. Sequencing used immunoSEQ multiplex PCR; TCRdb keeps in-frame clones, though not all of them. The data contain some 200,000 clones, about four fifths of them singletons. The sequencing sample was made of peripheral blood. All receptors derive from an elderly woman with COVID-19, enrolled during active disease.

V is TRBV18 and J is TRBJ2-4, with 10 bases lining up with TRBD1. With 3 bases clipped from V and 11 bases from J, the junction kept 1 base outside the gene matches. The CDR3 is made up of 12 amino acids. Germline V gene data show CDR1 as KGHSH and CDR2 as LQKENI. The CDR3 region is CASSPGQGVQYF. CDR3 DNA: TGTGCCAGCTCACCCGGACAGGGGGTTCAGTACTTC.

CDR3 bases: TGTGCCAGCAGCGTAGAAACAGGGGGTACCGGGGAGCTGTTTTTT. It is translated as CASSVETGGTGELFF. The J gene is TRBJ2-2, the V gene TRBV9; 8 nucleotides align to TRBD1. The CDR3 covers 15 residues. CDR1 and CDR2 (germline): SGDLS, YYNGEE. Losses at the gene ends were 0 bases for V and 5 bases for J; bases not matched to a gene: 3.

This chain connects TRBV27 to TRBJ2-2; 9 nucleotides agree with TRBD1. V shed 7 bases and J 7 bases; nucleotides not matched to a gene: 13. Germline V lookup: CDR1 MNHEY, CDR2 SMNVEV (reference sequence). There are 16 residues in the CDR3. Here the CDR3 reads CASTPFGTGTGGELFF. The CDR3 nucleotides read TGTGCCAGCACCCCTTTCGGGACAGGGACGGGCGGGGAGCTGTTTTTT.

The CDR3 sequence: CASSFRLNTEAFF. The CDR3 DNA reads as TGTGCCAGCAGCTTCAGATTGAACACTGAAGCTTTCTTT. The chain combines TRBV7-2 with TRBJ1-1, with D hard to call. Germline CDR1 SGHTA, CDR2 FQGNSA. The CDR3 is 13 amino acids. Trimming pared 3 bases from V and 0 bases from J, leaving 5 bases between.

This CDR3 reads CASSEWTGPYEQYF. In DNA form, the CDR3 reads TGTGCCAGCAGTGAATGGACAGGACCCTACGAGCAGTACTTC. This chain uses TRBV6-1 with TRBJ2-7, with TRBD1 matching over 7 bases. V dropped 2 bases and J dropped 2; count of bases not matched to a gene: 3. The CDR3 sequence is 14 residues long. Germline V CDR1 and CDR2: MNHNS, SASEGT.

The chain links TRBV9 to TRBJ2-5, with D perhaps TRBD2 (6 bases). From germline, CDR1 is SGDLS and CDR2 YYNGEE. This CDR3 has 15 amino acids. Trimming removed 3 bases from V and 5 bases from J, with 17 bases in between. DNA of the CDR3: TGTGCCAGCAGCGCAGGGACTTCCCTTGGGGAGACCCAGTACTTC. This encodes CASSAGTSLGETQYF.

The J gene is TRBJ1-1, the V gene TRBV2; a possible D gene is TRBD1 (6 bases). V lost 5 bases to trimming and J lost 5 bases, with 15 bases between them. CDR1 is SNHLY and CDR2 is FYNNEI in the germline V gene. The CDR3 spans 14 residues. The CDR3 bases are TGTGCCAGCAGTTCCTTGGGGGCCGAGACTGAAGCTTTCTTT. It specifies CASSSLGAETEAFF.

The chain has TRBV28 and TRBJ2-7; TRBD1 agrees at 9 bases. The J segment lost 1 base and the V segment lost 5 bases, leaving 6 bases of the junction unmatched. This CDR3 region has 15 residues. Germline V lookup: CDR1 MDHEN, CDR2 SYDVKM. This CDR3 is CASSRPGQGSYEQYF. The CDR3 coding sequence is TGTGCCAGCAGTCGTCCGGGACAGGGTTCCTACGAGCAGTACTTC.

The chain couples TRBV12-5 to TRBJ1-6; the D gene is possibly TRBD1 (5 bases). CDR1 is LGHNT and CDR2 is FRNRAP in the germline V gene. Trimming took 6 bases from V and 4 from J, leaving 16 bases between them. This CDR3 has 16 residues. The CDR3 DNA reads as TGTGCTAGTGGCCTGGGGAGGGGAGGGTATAATTCACCCCTCCACTTT. Protein product: CASGLGRGGYNSPLHF.

The chain carries TRBV5-5 and TRBJ2-7; 13 positions match TRBD2. The CDR3 sequence is 17 residues long. V lost 3 bases to trimming and J lost 4 bases; unmatched junction nucleotides: 10. Per the germline V gene, CDR1 is SGHKS and CDR2 is YYEKEE (reference sequence). DNA of the CDR3: TGTGCCAGCAGCTGGGGACTAGCGGGATCTAGTAAATACGAGCAGTACTTC. Translating gives CASSWGLAGSSKYEQYF. Variable domain in full (rest from reference TRBV5-5 and TRBJ2-7): DAGVTQSPTHLIKTRGQQVTLRCSPISGHKSVSWYQQVLGQGPQFIFQYYEKEERGRGNFPDRFSARQFPNYSSELNVNALLLGDSALYLCASSWGLAGSSKYEQYFGPGTRLTVT.

The V call is TRBV13, the J call TRBJ1-3; 9 bases agree with TRBD1. In germline, CDR1 is PRHDT, CDR2 FYEKMQ (reference sequence). V trimming: 5 bases; J trimming: 0 bases; junction bases outside the gene matches: 5. CDR3 length: 16 residues. The CDR3 region has the DNA TGTGCCAGCAGCCTCCGGACAGGGGCCTCTGGAAACACCATATATTTT. Its protein is CASSLRTGASGNTIYF.

The V gene is TRBV28, the J gene TRBJ1-2; a possible D gene is TRBD1 (6 bases). The V and J ends lost 11 bases and 4 bases respectively, with 14 bases between them. Looked up from germline, CDR1 is MDHEN and CDR2 is SYDVKM. The CDR3 runs 12 residues. DNA of the CDR3: TGTGCCGTTGGGGGACATACCTATGGCTACACCTTC. Translated, it gives CAVGGHTYGYTF.

The rearrangement uses TRBV6-5 and TRBJ2-7, with D perhaps matching TRBD1 (6 bases). Trimming removed 2 bases from V and 6 bases from J, with 17 bases in between. Germline loops: CDR1 MNHEY, CDR2 SVGAGI. This CDR3 comprises 15 residues. CDR3 nucleotide sequence: TGTGCCAGCAGTTACAATTTCAGGGGTCGCGCCGAGCAGTACTTC. Its translation is CASSYNFRGRAEQYF.

The rearrangement joins TRBV18 to TRBJ2-3; TRBD1 is a possible D gene (6 bases). This CDR3 comprises 15 residues. V lost 1 base and J 3 bases, leaving 11 bases between the germline ends. CDR1 KGHSH and CDR2 LQKENI come from the germline V gene. CDR3 in amino acids: CASSPLSGVTDTQYF. CDR3 coding DNA: TGTGCCAGCTCACCACTCTCAGGGGTAACAGATACGCAGTATTTT.

This chain links TRBV11-2 with TRBJ1-2; a weak D match, TRBD1 (6 bases). Trimming took off 1 base at V and 3 bases at J, with 18 bases between the two ends. CDR1 SGHAT and CDR2 FQNNGV come from the germline V gene. The CDR3 runs 17 residues. The CDR3 DNA is TGTGCCAGCAGCTTAGTAAGGGGGGGCAGGCAAGACTATGGCTACACCTTC. Its protein product is CASSLVRGGRQDYGYTF.

Only one count was recorded for this clone. The chain employs TRBV2 and TRBJ1-2, with a possible D match to TRBD1 (6 bases). CDR3 length: 16 residues. Trimming shortened V by 0 bases and J by 8 bases, and 19 bases separated the two germline ends. From germline, CDR1 is SNHLY and CDR2 FYNNEI. The CDR3 loop is CASSEAPHSTGRGYTF. CDR3 coding DNA: TGTGCCAGCAGTGAAGCGCCACACAGTACAGGGAGAGGCTACACCTTC.

This clone was seen more than once but under ten times. The genes are TRBV6-2 or TRBV6-3 and TRBJ1-2; 7 bases are shared with TRBD1. With 2 bases clipped from V and 7 bases from J, the junction kept 19 bases outside the gene matches. Germline CDR1 MNHEY, CDR2 SVGEGT. CDR3 size: 18 residues. The DNA of the CDR3 is TGTGCCAGCAGTTACCCCCTCCTGACAGGGAGGAGTGGAAGTGGCTACACCTTC. Protein sequence: CASSYPLLTGRSGSGYTF.

The chain is built from TRBV6-2 or TRBV6-3 and TRBJ2-2; 10 bases map to TRBD1. Germline V lookup: CDR1 MNHEY, CDR2 SVGEGT. This CDR3 spans 15 amino acids. The J segment lost 2 bases and the V segment lost 6 bases, leaving 3 bases of the junction unmatched. CDR3 bases: TGTGCCAGCAGCCGACAGGGGGCCAACACCGGGGAGCTGTTTTTT. It translates to CASSRQGANTGELFF.

V usage is TRBV4-3 and J usage is TRBJ2-1; D may be TRBD1 (6 bases). The germline gives CDR1 LGHNA, CDR2 YSLEER. Trimming took 0 bases from V and 0 from J, leaving 9 bases between them. The CDR3 contains 16 residues. The CDR3: CASSQERDNSYNEQFF. As DNA, the CDR3 is TGCGCCAGCAGCCAAGAGAGGGACAACTCCTACAATGAGCAGTTCTTC.

The chain employs TRBV19 and TRBJ2-7; TRBD1 aligns across 9 bases. Trimming took 3 bases from V and 0 from J; bases not matched to a gene: 3. CDR3 size: 15 residues. The germline CDR1 and CDR2 sequences are LNHDA and SQIVND (reference sequence). This CDR3 is CASSMGQGNSYEQYF. CDR3 DNA: TGTGCCAGTAGTATGGGACAGGGCAACTCCTACGAGCAGTACTTC.

The chain joins TRBV4-2 to TRBJ2-1; 9 bases fit TRBD2. Germline V gene lookup returns CDR1 LGHNA and CDR2 YNFKEQ. The CDR3 length is 15 residues. Trimming at V came to 2 bases and at J to 10 bases, leaving 9 bases not matched to a gene. This chain's CDR3 is CASSQMGTSPGEQFF. The DNA for the CDR3 is TGTGCCAGCAGCCAAATGGGGACTAGCCCTGGCGAGCAGTTCTTC.

This clone was recorded only once. The chain combines TRBV2 with TRBJ2-7; 8 nucleotides match TRBD1. The germline V gene has CDR1 SNHLY and CDR2 FYNNEI. The CDR3 loop spans 12 amino acids. J gave up 9 bases and V 7 bases, and 8 bases lay outside the gene matches. The CDR3 nucleotides are TGTGCCAGCACCCAGGGGGCTCGAAGGCAGTACTTC. Translating gives CASTQGARRQYF.

This clone was seen just once. CDR3 in amino acids: CARNVQGGTEAFF. CDR3 sequence (DNA): TGTGCCAGAAACGTACAGGGTGGAACTGAAGCTTTCTTT. The chain is built from TRBV5-3 and TRBJ1-1, with a possible D match to TRBD1 (6 bases). TRBV5-3 is filed as an ORF, its function uncertain. V dropped 6 bases and J dropped 5 bases, with 14 bases sitting between them. The length of the CDR3 is 13 residues.

In its sample, this clone was seen once. CDR3 nucleotides: TGTGCCAGCAGTTACAGACTAGCGGGGGGGCCGGGGAGTAGAGAGACCCAGTACTTC. It encodes CASSYRLAGGPGSRETQYF. The chain is built from TRBV27 and TRBJ2-5; 14 bases map to TRBD2. V lost 4 bases to trimming and J lost 4 bases; unmatched junction nucleotides: 14. CDR1 and CDR2 from the germline V gene are MNHEY and SMNVEV (reference sequence). The CDR3 runs to 19 residues.

This clone has just one count. The chain joins TRBV28 to TRBJ1-1, with a tentative D call TRBD1 (6 bases). Germline values: CDR1 MDHEN, CDR2 SYDVKM. The CDR3 is 15 amino acids. V was pared by 5 bases and J by 3 bases, with 16 bases between. CDR3 sequence: CASSPPSRGYTEAFF. The CDR3 DNA is TGTGCCAGCAGTCCCCCTAGCAGGGGATACACTGAAGCTTTCTTT.

V and J are TRBV6-6 and TRBJ2-3; TRBD1 is a possible D gene (6 bases). The V end was cut by 2 bases, the J end by 3 bases, with 9 bases between. CDR3 length: 14 amino acids. Germline CDR1 MNHNY, CDR2 SVGAGI (reference sequence). The DNA for the CDR3 is TGTGCCAGCAGTTACGCTCAGGGGACAGATACGCAGTATTTT. Protein: CASSYAQGTDTQYF.